These 31 T cell receptor beta chains came from one sample sequenced in a study of response to subunit inactivated influenza vaccine. Via MiXCR, TCRdb re-called the RT-PCR reads, giving one row per CDR3 protein. The table lists around 790,000 distinct CDR3 sequences, around 20% of them singletons. The material sequenced was PBMCs from blood, taken 5 days after vaccination. Receptors were obtained from a man aged 45-60 years who received an inactivated influenza vaccine.

The genes are TRBV28 and TRBJ1-5, with D unresolved. Between the trimmed V and J ends, which lost 6 bases and 1 base, there was a span of 10 bases. Germline V lookup: CDR1 MDHEN, CDR2 SYDVKM. This CDR3 contains 14 residues. This CDR3 is CASSMGWSNQPQHF. The DNA of the CDR3 is TGTGCCAGCAGCATGGGTTGGAGCAATCAGCCCCAGCATTTT.

The genes are TRBV5-1 and TRBJ2-3, with 10 nucleotides matching TRBD2. With 7 bases clipped from V and 2 bases from J, the junction kept 4 bases outside the gene matches. The CDR3 runs to 14 residues. Germline V gene lookup returns CDR1 SGHRS and CDR2 YFSETQ. The CDR3 nucleotides read TGCGCCAGCCAAGCGGGGGGGGCCACAGATACGCAGTATTTT. This codes for CASQAGGATDTQYF.

This clonotype was found a few times. This chain connects TRBV30 to TRBJ2-1; D possibly corresponds to TRBD1 (6 bases). CDR1 GTSNPN and CDR2 SVGIG come from the germline V gene (reference sequence). V was shortened by 4 bases and J by 7 bases, with 17 bases between the two germline ends. This CDR3 region has 14 residues. CDR3 amino acids: CAWTQGTDLNEQFF. In DNA form, the CDR3 reads TGTGCCTGGACTCAGGGGACCGACTTGAATGAGCAGTTCTTC.

At least ten counts were recorded for this clonotype. The CDR3: CASSLANLIHEQFF. CDR3 nucleotides: TGTGCCAGCAGCTTAGCGAATCTGATACATGAGCAGTTCTTC. The chain is built from TRBV7-9 and TRBJ2-1; D not resolved. The germline V and J ends were trimmed by 0 bases and 8 bases, with 11 bases remaining between them. Germline lookup yields CDR1 SEHNR and CDR2 FQNEAQ (reference sequence). The CDR3 totals 14 residues.

The rearrangement links TRBV6-2 or TRBV6-3 to TRBJ2-2; the match to TRBD2 covers 7 bases. This CDR3 contains 15 residues. Trimming at V came to 6 bases and at J to 3 bases, leaving 7 bases not matched to a gene. Germline values: CDR1 MNHEY, CDR2 SVGEGT. CDR3 nucleotide sequence: TGTGCCAGCAGAAGCGGGGCCGACTACACCGGGGAGCTGTTTTTT. Protein: CASRSGADYTGELFF.

The chain uses TRBV20-1 and TRBJ2-5; no definite D call. Trimming removed 6 bases at V and 3 bases at J, with 14 bases between. This CDR3 has 13 amino acids. The germline V gene has CDR1 DFQATT and CDR2 SNEGSKA (reference sequence). CDR3 nucleotides: TGCAGTGCCGCAGAGTCGGCAGAAGAGACCCAGTACTTC. Its protein is CSAAESAEETQYF.

The sample holds a few counts of this clonotype. The chain employs TRBV12-3 or TRBV12-4 and TRBJ2-1; 10 bases are shared with TRBD1. This CDR3 is 15 amino acids long. Germline trimming cut 4 bases from V and 7 bases from J; bases unmatched to any gene: 7. This CDR3 reads CASSSYRDRGNEQFF. CDR3 nucleotides: TGTGCCAGCAGTTCTTACCGGGACAGGGGAAATGAGCAGTTCTTC.

This clonotype was observed a few times. The chain is built from TRBV27 and TRBJ1-1, with a tentative D call TRBD1 (5 bases). V was shortened by 5 bases and J by 4 bases, with 14 bases between the two germline ends. Germline CDR1 is MNHEY and CDR2 is SMNVEV (reference sequence). CDR3 size: 14 residues. CDR3 nucleotides: TGTGCCAGCAGTCCGTCTTTGGGGGGCACTGAAGCTTTCTTT. This codes for CASSPSLGGTEAFF.

The chain joins TRBV6-5 to TRBJ2-3, with TRBD1 identical over 7 bases. Trimming at V came to 0 bases and at J to 5 bases, leaving 5 bases not matched to a gene. The CDR3 covers 15 residues. CDR1 is MNHEY, CDR2 SVGAGI, per germline. The CDR3 sequence is CASSYSQGPGDTQYF. CDR3 DNA: TGTGCCAGCAGTTACTCACAGGGGCCCGGAGATACGCAGTATTTT.

There are a few counts of this clonotype. V is TRBV20-1 and J is TRBJ2-1; TRBD2 matches at 9 bases. Unmatched junction bases numbered 10, after V lost 6 bases and J lost 1 base. Per germline, CDR1 DFQATT and CDR2 SNEGSKA (reference sequence). CDR3 length: 16 residues. This CDR3 is CSAHRIAGVSYNEQFF. CDR3 coding DNA: TGCAGTGCCCATCGGATAGCGGGAGTTTCCTACAATGAGCAGTTCTTC.

This clonotype was observed once. The gene calls are TRBV10-2 and TRBJ2-1; D could derive from TRBD1 or TRBD2 (5 bases each). CDR1 is WSHSY and CDR2 is SAAADI in the germline V gene. V shed 5 bases and J shed 9 bases, with 20 bases lying between them. CDR3 size: 15 residues. CDR3 region: CASSIGASSQGEQFF. The CDR3 bases are TGCGCCAGCAGTATAGGGGCTAGCAGCCAGGGTGAGCAGTTCTTC.

This clonotype was observed once. V usage is TRBV12-3 or TRBV12-4 and J usage is TRBJ1-3, with unresolved D. The CDR3 extends over 13 amino acids. Trimming cost V 7 bases and J 5 bases, with 12 bases left between them. The CDR3 bases are TGTGCCAGCAACCAGGTGGAACGAAACACCATATATTTT. The encoded protein is CASNQVERNTIYF.

This clonotype was counted a few times. V is TRBV20-1 and J is TRBJ2-1, with D perhaps assigned TRBD1 or TRBD2 (9 bases each). CDR1 is DFQATT and CDR2 is SNEGSKA in the germline V gene (reference sequence). The CDR3 is 14 residues long. Trimming cost V 3 bases and J 9 bases, with 18 bases left between them. The CDR3 spells CSARGLAGQGEQFF. CDR3 sequence (DNA): TGCAGTGCTAGGGGTCTAGCGGGACAGGGTGAGCAGTTCTTC.

This sequence joins TRBV7-9 and TRBJ1-4; 10 bases agree with TRBD1. The CDR3 spans 15 residues. Germline CDR1 and CDR2: SEHNR and FQNEAQ (reference sequence). The V segment lost 3 bases and the J segment 3 bases; nucleotides outside the gene matches: 1. CDR3 protein: CASSFGQGANEKLFF. The CDR3 nucleotides read TGTGCCAGCAGCTTCGGACAGGGGGCTAATGAAAAACTGTTTTTT.

The chain links TRBV7-2 to TRBJ2-1; tentatively, D is TRBD1 or TRBD2 (5 bases each). The CDR3 is 16 residues long. Germline V CDR1 and CDR2: SGHTA, FQGNSA. V dropped 2 bases and J dropped 2 bases, with 13 bases sitting between them. CDR3 in DNA: TGTGCCAGCAGCTTAAGTGGGGACCCCACCTACAATGAGCAGTTCTTC. Amino acid sequence: CASSLSGDPTYNEQFF.

The V gene is TRBV5-5, the J gene TRBJ2-7, with D perhaps matching TRBD1 (7 bases). Per the germline V gene, CDR1 is SGHKS and CDR2 is YYEKEE (reference sequence). This CDR3 spans 15 amino acids. V was trimmed by 3 bases and J by 1 base, leaving 14 bases between them. CDR3 residues: CASSWGRTGSYEQYF. CDR3 DNA: TGTGCCAGCAGCTGGGGGAGGACAGGATCCTACGAGCAGTACTTC.

The rearrangement uses TRBV9 and TRBJ2-1; D gene uncertain. The CDR3 runs 13 residues. Germline V gene lookup returns CDR1 SGDLS and CDR2 YYNGEE. V gave up 0 bases and J gave up 6 bases, with 7 bases separating them. CDR3 amino acids: CASSVAPTNEQFF. Written as DNA, the CDR3 is TGTGCCAGCAGCGTAGCGCCCACCAATGAGCAGTTCTTC.

This clonotype showed up many times. The chain has TRBV5-6 and TRBJ2-5; 11 bases match TRBD2. The CDR3 totals 14 residues. Looked up from germline, CDR1 is SGHDT and CDR2 is YYEEEE. The V gene end was trimmed by 3 bases and the J gene end by 4 bases; junction bases not matched to a gene: 2. CDR3 in amino acids: CASSSGLAGETQYF. In DNA form, the CDR3 reads TGTGCCAGCAGCTCTGGACTAGCGGGAGAGACCCAGTACTTC. The variable domain in full, completed from reference TRBV5-6 and TRBJ2-5, reads DAGVTQSPTHLIKTRGQQVTLRCSPKSGHDTVSWYQQALGQGPQFIFQYYEEEERQRGNFPDRFSGHQFPNYSSELNVNALLLGDSALYLCASSSGLAGETQYFGPGTRLLVL.

The chain links TRBV4-3 to TRBJ1-5; 9 nucleotides align to TRBD1. The CDR3 extends over 15 amino acids. The trim removed 3 bases at V and 5 bases at J, leaving 5 bases unmatched. From germline, CDR1 is LGHNA and CDR2 YSLEER. The CDR3, as DNA: TGCGCCAGCAGCCAGGACAGGGGTAGAGATCAGCCCCAGCATTTT. Translated, it gives CASSQDRGRDQPQHF.

This clonotype appeared a few times. The chain has TRBV5-1 and TRBJ2-7, with a weak D call TRBD1 (6 bases). The germline V gene has CDR1 SGHRS and CDR2 YFSETQ. CDR3 length equals 14 residues. V was pared by 4 bases and J by 0 bases, with 11 bases between. The CDR3 DNA follows: TGCGCCAGCAGCCCCGGGACACTCTCCTACGAGCAGTACTTC. Translated: CASSPGTLSYEQYF.

CDR3 residues: CASFKGFGNTIYF. CDR3 coding DNA: TGTGCCAGCTTCAAAGGGTTTGGAAACACCATATATTTT. The chain carries TRBV6-2 or TRBV6-3 and TRBJ1-3; no clear D. This CDR3 spans 13 amino acids. The V gene's germline CDR1 is MNHEY and CDR2 SVGEGT. Trimming stripped 8 bases from V and 3 bases from J, with 11 bases between.

The CDR3 region has the DNA TGTGCCAGCAGTGAACTGACGGGACAGGGGGCTGAGGATGGCTACACCTTC. Translating gives CASSELTGQGAEDGYTF. V usage is TRBV25-1 and J usage is TRBJ1-2, with 12 bases matching TRBD1. Trimming removed 2 bases from V and 6 bases from J; junction bases left unmatched: 10. Germline V gene lookup returns CDR1 MGHDK and CDR2 SYGVNS. CDR3 length: 17 amino acids.

This clonotype was picked up a small number of times. The germline gene is not matched at one end of the junction; a read error may be the cause. CDR3 sequence reads: CASSTGTGAGNTIYF. As DNA, the CDR3 is TGTGCCAGCAGTACCGGGACAGGGGCTGGAAACACCATATATTTT. V usage is TRBV5-1 and J usage is TRBJ1-3, with 10 bases that match TRBD1. CDR1 is SGHRS and CDR2 is YFSETQ in the germline V gene. The CDR3 consists of 15 residues.

The V gene is TRBV11-2, the J gene TRBJ2-7; D remains ambiguous. Looked up from germline, CDR1 is SGHAT and CDR2 is FQNNGV. The CDR3 loop spans 14 amino acids. V lost 1 base, J lost 4 bases, and 11 bases lay in between. The CDR3 coding sequence is TGTGCCAGCAGCTTAGTCCCCCACAGTTACGAGCAGTACTTC. This gives the protein CASSLVPHSYEQYF.

CDR3 sequence reads: CASSLTGTSAGELFF. The CDR3 bases are TGTGCCAGCAGCTTAACCGGGACTAGCGCCGGGGAGCTGTTTTTT. The chain employs TRBV7-3 and TRBJ2-2; TRBD2 matches at 10 bases. The V gene's germline CDR1 is SGHTA and CDR2 FQGTGA. This CDR3 has 15 residues. V lost 0 bases to trimming and J lost 6 bases; unmatched junction nucleotides: 1.

Worth noting for this clonotype: Just one base apart from a much larger clone, this may be a read error. The V gene is TRBV2, the J gene TRBJ2-3; 14 positions match TRBD2. This CDR3 contains 18 residues. V lost 10 bases and J lost 1; bases outside the gene matches: 13. Germline V gene data show CDR1 as SNHLY and CDR2 as FYNNEI. DNA of the CDR3: TGTGCCATCAGCAAGCGACTAGCGGGGGGGCCGGGCACAGATACGCAGTATTTT. This gives the protein CAISKRLAGGPGTDTQYF.

In this sample, this clonotype turned up a few times. The chain couples TRBV5-1 to TRBJ2-1; D gene uncertain. The CDR3 is 13 amino acids. The germline gives CDR1 SGHRS, CDR2 YFSETQ. Trimming left V 0 bases short and J 6 bases short, with 7 bases between. The CDR3 is CASSLDTRNEQFF. The CDR3 DNA is TGCGCCAGCAGCTTGGATACTCGCAATGAGCAGTTCTTC.

V usage is TRBV3-1 and J usage is TRBJ1-1; D remains unclear. V was clipped by 3 bases and J by 7 bases, with 12 bases between them. The CDR3 length is 13 residues. Germline CDR1 is LGHDT and CDR2 is YNNKEL (reference sequence). DNA for the CDR3: TGTGCCAGCAGCCAGGGGAGGAGAGATGAAGCTTTCTTT. This encodes CASSQGRRDEAFF.

This clonotype was detected ten times or more. The rearrangement links TRBV24-1 to TRBJ2-2, with D maybe TRBD2 (5 bases). Trimming took off 3 bases at V and 6 bases at J, with 16 bases between the two ends. The V gene's germline CDR1 is KGHDR and CDR2 SFDVKD. The CDR3 spans 16 residues. The CDR3 nucleotides read TGTGCCACCAGTGATATTTCTAGCAGCGTGGCCGGGGAGCTGTTTTTT. It is translated as CATSDISSSVAGELFF.

The CDR3 region is CASSQEQFGTDTQYF. The CDR3 bases are TGTGCCAGCAGCCAAGAACAGTTTGGTACAGATACGCAGTATTTT. The V gene is TRBV4-2, the J gene TRBJ2-3; D unresolved. The CDR3 length is 15 residues. Trimming removed 0 bases at V and 3 bases at J, with 10 bases between. CDR1 and CDR2 from the germline V gene are LGHNA and YNFKEQ.

This chain links TRBV11-2 with TRBJ2-5; 16 positions match TRBD2. This CDR3 is built from 20 residues. V lost 4 bases to trimming and J lost 1 base; unmatched junction nucleotides: 12. The germline gives CDR1 SGHAT, CDR2 FQNNGV. The CDR3 DNA reads as TGTGCCAGCAGCTATACCGGAGGGACTAGCGGGGGGGAAATCCAAGAGACCCAGTACTTC. It specifies CASSYTGGTSGGEIQETQYF.